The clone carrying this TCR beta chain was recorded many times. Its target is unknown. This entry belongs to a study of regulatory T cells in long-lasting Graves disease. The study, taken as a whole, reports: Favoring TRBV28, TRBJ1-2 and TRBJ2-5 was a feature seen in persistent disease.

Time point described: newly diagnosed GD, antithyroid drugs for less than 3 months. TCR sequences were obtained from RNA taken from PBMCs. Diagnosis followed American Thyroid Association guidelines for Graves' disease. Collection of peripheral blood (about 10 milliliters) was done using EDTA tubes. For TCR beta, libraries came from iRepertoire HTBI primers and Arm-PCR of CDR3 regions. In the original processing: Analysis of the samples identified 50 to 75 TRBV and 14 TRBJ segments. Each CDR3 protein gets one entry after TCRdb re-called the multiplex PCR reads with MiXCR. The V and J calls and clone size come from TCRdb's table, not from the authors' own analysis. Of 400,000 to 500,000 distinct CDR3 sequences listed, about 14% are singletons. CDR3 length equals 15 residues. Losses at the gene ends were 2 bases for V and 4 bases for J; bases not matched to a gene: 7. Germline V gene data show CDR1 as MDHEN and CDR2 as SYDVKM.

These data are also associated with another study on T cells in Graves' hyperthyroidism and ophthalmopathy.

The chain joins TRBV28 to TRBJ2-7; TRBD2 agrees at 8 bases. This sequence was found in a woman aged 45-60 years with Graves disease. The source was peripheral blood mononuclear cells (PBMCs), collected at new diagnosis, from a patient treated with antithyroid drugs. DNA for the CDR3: TGTGCCAGCAGTTTACGTGGGGGCGGGGGGTACGAGCAGTACTTC. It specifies CASSLRGGGGYEQYF.